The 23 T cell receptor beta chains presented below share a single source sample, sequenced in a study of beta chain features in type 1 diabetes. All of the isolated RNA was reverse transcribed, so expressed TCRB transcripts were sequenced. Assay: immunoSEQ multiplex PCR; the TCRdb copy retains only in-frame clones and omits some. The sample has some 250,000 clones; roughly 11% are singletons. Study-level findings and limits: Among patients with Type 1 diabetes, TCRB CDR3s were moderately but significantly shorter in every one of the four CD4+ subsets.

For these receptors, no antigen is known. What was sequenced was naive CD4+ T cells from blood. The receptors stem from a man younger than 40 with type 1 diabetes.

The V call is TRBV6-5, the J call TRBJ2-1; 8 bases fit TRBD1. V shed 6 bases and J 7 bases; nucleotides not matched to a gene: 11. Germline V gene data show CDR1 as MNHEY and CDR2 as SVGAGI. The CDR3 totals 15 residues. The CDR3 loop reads CASRTLRGRMNEQFF. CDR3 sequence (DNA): TGTGCCAGCAGAACACTCAGGGGGCGCATGAATGAGCAGTTCTTC.

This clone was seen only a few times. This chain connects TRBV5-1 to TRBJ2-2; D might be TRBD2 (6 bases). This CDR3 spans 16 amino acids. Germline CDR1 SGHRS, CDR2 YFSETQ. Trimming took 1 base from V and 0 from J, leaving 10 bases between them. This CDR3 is CASSLRGTANTGELFF. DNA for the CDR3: TGCGCCAGCAGCTTGCGGGGGACGGCGAACACCGGGGAGCTGTTTTTT.

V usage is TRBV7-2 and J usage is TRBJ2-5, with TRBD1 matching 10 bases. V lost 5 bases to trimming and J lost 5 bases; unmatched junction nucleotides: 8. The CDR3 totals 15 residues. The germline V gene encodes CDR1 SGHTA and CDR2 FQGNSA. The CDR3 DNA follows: TGTGCCAGCAGCCCAAAAGGGGACAGGGGCGAGACCCAGTACTTC. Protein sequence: CASSPKGDRGETQYF.

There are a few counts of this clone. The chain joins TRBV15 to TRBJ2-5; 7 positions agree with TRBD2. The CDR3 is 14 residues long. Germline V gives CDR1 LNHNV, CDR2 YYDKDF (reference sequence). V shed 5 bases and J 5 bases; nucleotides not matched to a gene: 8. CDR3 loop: CATSSGLGGETQYF. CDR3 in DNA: TGTGCCACCAGCTCGGGGTTGGGGGGGGAGACCCAGTACTTC.

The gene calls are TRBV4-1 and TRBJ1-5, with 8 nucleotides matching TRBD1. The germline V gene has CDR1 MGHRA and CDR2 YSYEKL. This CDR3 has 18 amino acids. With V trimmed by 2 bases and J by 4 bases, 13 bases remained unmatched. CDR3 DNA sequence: TGCGCCAGCAGCCAAAGGTTCTTCGATACAGGGGGAAATCAGCCCCAGCATTTT. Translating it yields CASSQRFFDTGGNQPQHF.

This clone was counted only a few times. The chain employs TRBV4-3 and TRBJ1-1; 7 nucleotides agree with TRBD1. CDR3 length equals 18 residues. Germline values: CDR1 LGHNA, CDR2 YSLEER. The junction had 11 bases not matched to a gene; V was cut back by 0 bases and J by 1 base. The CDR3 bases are TGCGCCAGCAGCCAAGAGTCGGAATTGGGACAGAGGAACACTGAAGCTTTCTTT. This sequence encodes CASSQESELGQRNTEAFF.

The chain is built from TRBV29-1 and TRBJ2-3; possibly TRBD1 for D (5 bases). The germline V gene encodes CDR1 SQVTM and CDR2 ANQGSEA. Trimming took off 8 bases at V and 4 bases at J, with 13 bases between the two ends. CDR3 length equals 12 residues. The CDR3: CSSTRESDTQYF. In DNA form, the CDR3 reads TGCAGCTCGACCAGGGAATCAGATACGCAGTATTTT.

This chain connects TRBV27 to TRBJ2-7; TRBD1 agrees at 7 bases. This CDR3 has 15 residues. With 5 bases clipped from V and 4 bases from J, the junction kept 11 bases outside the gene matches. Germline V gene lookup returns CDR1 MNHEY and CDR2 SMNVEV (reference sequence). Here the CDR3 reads CASSPGGRGQYEQYF. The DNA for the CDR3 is TGTGCCAGCAGTCCAGGGGGTAGAGGTCAATACGAGCAGTACTTC.

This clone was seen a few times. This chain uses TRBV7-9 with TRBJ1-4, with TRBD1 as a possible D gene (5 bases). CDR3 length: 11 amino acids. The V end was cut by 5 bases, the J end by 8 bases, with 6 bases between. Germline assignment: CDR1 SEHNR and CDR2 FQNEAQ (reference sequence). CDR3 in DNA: TGTGCCAGCAGCCCAGGGGAAAAACTGTTTTTT. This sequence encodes CASSPGEKLFF.

CDR3 in amino acids: CASSQGAGHGYTF. The CDR3 DNA sequence: TGTGCCAGCAGCCAGGGGGCAGGGCATGGCTACACCTTC. This rearrangement joins TRBV7-2 to TRBJ1-2; 8 positions agree with TRBD1. Germline CDR1 reads SGHTA; CDR2 reads FQGNSA. V gave up 5 bases and J gave up 6 bases; unmatched junction bases: 5. CDR3 length: 13 amino acids.

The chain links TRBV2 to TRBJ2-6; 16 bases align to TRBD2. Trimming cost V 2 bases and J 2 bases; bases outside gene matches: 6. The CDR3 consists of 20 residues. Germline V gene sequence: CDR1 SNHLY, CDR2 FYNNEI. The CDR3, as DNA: TGTGCCAGCAGTGAAACTTTGGGACTAGCGGGGGGGCCTGGGGCCAACGTCCTGACTTTC. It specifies CASSETLGLAGGPGANVLTF.

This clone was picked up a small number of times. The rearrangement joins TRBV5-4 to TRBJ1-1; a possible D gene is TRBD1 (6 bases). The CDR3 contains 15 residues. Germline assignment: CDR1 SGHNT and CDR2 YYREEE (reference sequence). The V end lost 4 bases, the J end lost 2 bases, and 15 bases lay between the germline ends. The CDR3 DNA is TGTGCCAGCAGCAACCCTGGACAGCAAAACACTGAAGCTTTCTTT. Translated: CASSNPGQQNTEAFF.

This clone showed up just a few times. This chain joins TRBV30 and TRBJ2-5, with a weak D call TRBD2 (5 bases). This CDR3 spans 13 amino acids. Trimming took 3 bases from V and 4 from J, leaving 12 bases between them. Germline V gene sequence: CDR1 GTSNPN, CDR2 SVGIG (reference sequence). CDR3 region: CAWRVKSGETQYF. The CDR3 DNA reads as TGTGCCTGGAGGGTTAAAAGCGGAGAGACCCAGTACTTC.

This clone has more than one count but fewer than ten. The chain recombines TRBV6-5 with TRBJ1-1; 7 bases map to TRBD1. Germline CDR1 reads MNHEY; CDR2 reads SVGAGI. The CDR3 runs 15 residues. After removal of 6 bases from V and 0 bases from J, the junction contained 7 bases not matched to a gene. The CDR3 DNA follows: TGTGCCAGCAGGAGACAGGGAGATATGAACACTGAAGCTTTCTTT. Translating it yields CASRRQGDMNTEAFF.

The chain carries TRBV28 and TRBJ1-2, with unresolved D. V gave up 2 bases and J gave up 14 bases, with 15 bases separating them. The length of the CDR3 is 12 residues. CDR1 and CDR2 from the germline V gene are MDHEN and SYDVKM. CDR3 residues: CASSLEGGRWTF. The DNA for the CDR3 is TGTGCCAGCAGTTTAGAAGGCGGCCGCTGGACCTTC.

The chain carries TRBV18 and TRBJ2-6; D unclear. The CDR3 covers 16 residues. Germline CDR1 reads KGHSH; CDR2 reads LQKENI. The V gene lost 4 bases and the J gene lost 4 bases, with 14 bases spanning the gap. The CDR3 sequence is CASSRSSSRGANVLTF. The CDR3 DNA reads TGTGCCAGCTCACGATCTAGTTCTCGGGGGGCCAACGTCCTGACTTTC.

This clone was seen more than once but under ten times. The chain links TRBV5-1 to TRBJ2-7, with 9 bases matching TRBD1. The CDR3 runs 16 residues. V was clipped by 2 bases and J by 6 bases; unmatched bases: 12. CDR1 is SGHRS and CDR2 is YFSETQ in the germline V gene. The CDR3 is CASSLSGWGQGSEQYF. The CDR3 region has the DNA TGCGCCAGCAGCTTATCGGGATGGGGACAGGGATCCGAGCAGTACTTC.

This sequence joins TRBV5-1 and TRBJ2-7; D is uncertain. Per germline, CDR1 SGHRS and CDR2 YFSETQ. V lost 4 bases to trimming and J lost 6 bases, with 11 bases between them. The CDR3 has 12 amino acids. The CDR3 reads CASSLPSREQYF. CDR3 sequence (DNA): TGCGCCAGCAGCCTACCCTCGCGCGAGCAGTACTTC.

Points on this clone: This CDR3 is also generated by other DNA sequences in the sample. CDR3 protein: CASSVTGGNTEAFF. Written as DNA, the CDR3 is TGTGCCAGCAGCGTCACAGGGGGGAACACTGAAGCTTTCTTT. This rearrangement joins TRBV9 to TRBJ1-1; 8 bases align to TRBD1. The CDR3 has 14 amino acids. V gave up 2 bases and J gave up 1 base; unmatched junction bases: 1. Germline assignment: CDR1 SGDLS and CDR2 YYNGEE.

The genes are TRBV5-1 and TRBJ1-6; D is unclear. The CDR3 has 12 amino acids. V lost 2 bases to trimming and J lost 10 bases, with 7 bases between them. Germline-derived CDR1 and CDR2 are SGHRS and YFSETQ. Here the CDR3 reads CASSLTGSPLHF. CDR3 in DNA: TGCGCCAGCAGCTTAACGGGATCACCCCTCCACTTT. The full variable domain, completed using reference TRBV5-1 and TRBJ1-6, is KAGVTQTPRYLIKTRGQQVTLSCSPISGHRSVSWYQQTPGQGLQFLFEYFSETQRNKGNFPGRFSGRQFSNSRSEMNVSTLELGDSALYLCASSLTGSPLHFGNGTRLTVT.

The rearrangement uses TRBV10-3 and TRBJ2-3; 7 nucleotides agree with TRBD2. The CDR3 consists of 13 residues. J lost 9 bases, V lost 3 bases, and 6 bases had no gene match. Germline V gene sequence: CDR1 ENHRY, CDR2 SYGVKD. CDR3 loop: CAISERTSWTQYF. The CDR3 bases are TGTGCCATCAGTGAACGGACTAGTTGGACGCAGTATTTT.

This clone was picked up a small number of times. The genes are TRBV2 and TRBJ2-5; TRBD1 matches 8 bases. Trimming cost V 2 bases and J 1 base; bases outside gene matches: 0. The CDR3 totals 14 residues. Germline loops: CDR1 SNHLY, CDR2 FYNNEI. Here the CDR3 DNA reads TGTGCCAGCAGTGAACAGGGGGCCCAAGAGACCCAGTACTTC. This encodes CASSEQGAQETQYF.

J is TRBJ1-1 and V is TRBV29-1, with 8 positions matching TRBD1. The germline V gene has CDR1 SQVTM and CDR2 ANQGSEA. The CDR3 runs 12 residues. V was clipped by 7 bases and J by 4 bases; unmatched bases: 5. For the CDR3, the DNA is TGCAGCGGCGGACAGGGCGGCACTGAAGCTTTCTTT. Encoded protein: CSGGQGGTEAFF.